This is a list of T cell receptor beta chains from one sample in a study of T-cell memory formation after mild COVID-19. Via MiXCR, TCRdb re-called the 5' RACE reads, giving one row per CDR3 protein. Seen here are under 150,000 distinct CDR3 sequences, 22% observed once, and the top ten hold approximately 40%. The sequenced sample consisted of PBMCs or a T cell subset sorted from them (not recorded which). These receptors were taken from a man younger than 30 who had mild COVID-19 (a few samples of this study predate the infection). Cell type and time point are not known. Both conserved end residues are part of each CDR3. The order of the fields is J gene, clone size, D gene, V gene, CDR3 protein, CDR3 DNA. D genes are given only for firm matches. Expanded clones are given a class, and other clones once, few, many or no size at all.

>TRBJ2-3|medium-sized|.|TRBV29-1
CSVEDGGSDTQYF
TGCAGCGTTGAAGATGGGGGCTCGGATACGCAGTATTTT
>TRBJ1-4|few|.|TRBV7-7
CASSFSGAPNEKLFF
TGTGCCAGCAGCTTTTCAGGGGCCCCTAATGAAAAACTGTTTTTT
>TRBJ1-1|few|.|TRBV6-2/TRBV6-3
CASSLTGYLNTEAFF
TGTGCCAGCAGCTTGACAGGATACTTGAACACTGAAGCTTTCTTT
>TRBJ1-3|.|.|TRBV24-1
CATRESSGNTIYF
TGTGCCACCAGGGAAAGCTCTGGAAACACCATATATTTT
>TRBJ2-1|.|TRBD2|TRBV4-3
CASSHSGGLYNEQFF
TGCGCCAGCAGCCACTCGGGGGGACTATACAATGAGCAGTTCTTC
>TRBJ2-3|.|.|TRBV12-5
CASGLGSPTDTQYF
TGTGCTAGTGGTTTGGGATCTCCCACAGATACGCAGTATTTT
>TRBJ2-3|.|.|TRBV28
CASSLRNSDTQYF
TGTGCCAGCAGTTTAAGAAACTCAGATACGCAGTATTTT
>TRBJ2-3|many|TRBD2|TRBV20-1
CSAISGGGGNTQYF
TGCAGTGCTATTAGCGGGGGAGGCGGTAATACGCAGTATTTT
>TRBJ2-1|few|TRBD2|TRBV11-2
CASSPTTSGHNEQFF
TGTGCCAGCAGCCCAACGACTAGCGGGCACAATGAGCAGTTCTTC
>TRBJ1-2|.|TRBD1|TRBV2
CATWTGPFNGYTF
TGTGCCACCTGGACAGGCCCGTTCAATGGCTACACCTTC
>TRBJ2-3|few|.|TRBV29-1
CSVEASQGPFTDTQYF
TGCAGCGTTGAAGCGTCCCAGGGACCTTTCACAGATACGCAGTATTTT
>TRBJ2-7|few|TRBD1|TRBV27
CASSHLRTGGSGEQYF
TGTGCCAGCAGCCACCTTAGGACAGGGGGCTCGGGGGAGCAGTACTTC
>TRBJ2-5|few|TRBD1|TRBV27
CASSYKGGPFQETQYF
TGTGCCAGCAGTTATAAAGGGGGCCCTTTCCAAGAGACCCAGTACTTC
>TRBJ1-5|.|TRBD1|TRBV30
CAWSVESGGNQPQHF
TGTGCCTGGAGTGTAGAATCAGGGGGTAATCAGCCCCAGCATTTT
>TRBJ2-6|.|.|TRBV7-2
CASSWGTQISGANVLTF
TGTGCCAGCAGCTGGGGGACTCAAATCTCTGGGGCCAACGTCCTGACTTTC
>TRBJ2-7|many|.|TRBV5-4
CASSFGSAGEQYF
TGTGCCAGCAGCTTTGGGAGCGCGGGCGAGCAGTACTTC
>TRBJ2-7|.|TRBD2|TRBV4-3
CASSQELAGRTSSYEQYF
TGCGCCAGCAGCCAAGAGTTAGCGGGTAGAACTAGCTCCTACGAGCAGTACTTC
>TRBJ2-7|few|.|TRBV7-2
CASSFPEGAYEQYF
TGTGCCAGCAGCTTCCCCGAGGGCGCATACGAGCAGTACTTC
>TRBJ2-1|few|.|TRBV7-9
CASSLENANEQFF
TGTGCCAGCAGCTTAGAGAACGCCAATGAGCAGTTCTTC
>TRBJ2-5|few|.|TRBV29-1
CSVRRHQETQYF
TGCAGCGTCAGACGTCACCAAGAGACCCAGTACTTC
>TRBJ2-3|.|TRBD2|TRBV4-1
CASSQRLAGGITDTQYF
TGCGCCAGCAGCCAGCGACTAGCGGGGGGTATCACAGATACGCAGTATTTT
>TRBJ1-1|.|.|TRBV7-9
CASSPEQGMNTEAFF
TGTGCCAGCAGCCCGGAGCAGGGCATGAACACTGAAGCTTTCTTT
>TRBJ1-1|.|.|TRBV9
CASRPPVSERAFF
TGTGCCAGCAGACCCCCGGTGTCGGAACGGGCTTTCTTT
>TRBJ2-4|.|.|TRBV5-1
CASSLGWGNIQYF
TGCGCCAGCAGCTTGGGTTGGGGAAACATTCAGTACTTC
>TRBJ2-1|few|.|TRBV6-5
CASSRGLHNEQFF
TGTGCCAGCAGCCGGGGACTGCACAATGAGCAGTTCTTC
>TRBJ2-1|.|TRBD2|TRBV7-9
CASSPKTSGGYNEQFF
TGTGCCAGCAGCCCGAAGACTAGCGGGGGCTACAATGAGCAGTTCTTC
>TRBJ2-3|few|TRBD1|TRBV4-2
CASSPPRGQGTDTQYF
TGCGCCAGCAGCCCACCGAGGGGGCAAGGCACAGATACGCAGTATTTT
>TRBJ2-1|few|.|TRBV20-1
CSAIGGPTYNEQFF
TGCAGTGCTATAGGGGGGCCGACCTACAATGAGCAGTTCTTC
>TRBJ2-1|.|TRBD2|TRBV7-9
CASSHPFSGGSGNEQFF
TGTGCCAGCAGCCATCCCTTTAGCGGGGGGAGCGGCAATGAGCAGTTCTTC
>TRBJ2-7|.|TRBD1|TRBV7-9
CASSLATGNGYEQYF
TGTGCCAGCAGCTTAGCGACAGGGAACGGCTACGAGCAGTACTTC
>TRBJ1-5|.|TRBD1|TRBV6-2/TRBV6-3
CASSYGTGVQPQHF
TGTGCCAGCAGTTACGGGACAGGGGTTCAGCCCCAGCATTTT
>TRBJ2-3|few|TRBD2|TRBV6-5
CASSPGGSDTQYF
TGTGCCAGCAGTCCCGGGGGGTCCGATACGCAGTATTTT
>TRBJ2-1|few|.|TRBV29-1
CSVPRRGIGNINEQFF
TGCAGCGTTCCCCGAAGGGGGATAGGGAACATCAATGAGCAGTTCTTC
>TRBJ2-7|.|.|TRBV29-1
CSVGRASGPYEQYF
TGCAGCGTTGGCAGGGCAAGCGGCCCTTACGAGCAGTACTTC
>TRBJ1-1|few|.|TRBV9
CASSQTQAGTEAFF
TGTGCCAGCAGCCAGACCCAAGCAGGGACTGAAGCTTTCTTT
>TRBJ2-1|.|TRBD1|TRBV9
CASSVDRGLYNEQFF
TGTGCCAGCAGCGTAGACAGGGGGCTATACAATGAGCAGTTCTTC
>TRBJ1-2|.|.|TRBV29-1
CSVGEDYGYTF
TGCAGCGTTGGAGAGGACTATGGCTACACCTTC
>TRBJ2-3|few|.|TRBV7-2
CASSLQRLSLTDTQYF
TGTGCCAGCAGCTTACAGCGCCTTTCACTCACAGATACGCAGTATTTT
>TRBJ1-2|.|TRBD1|TRBV7-7
CASSLGDRVNYGYTF
TGTGCCAGCAGCTTAGGGGACAGGGTGAACTATGGCTACACCTTC
>TRBJ2-1|.|.|TRBV5-5
CASEQAVAYNEQFF
TGTGCCAGCGAACAGGCGGTAGCCTACAATGAGCAGTTCTTC
>TRBJ1-2|.|TRBD1|TRBV6-5
CASSYSTGRGYTF
TGTGCCAGCAGTTACTCGACAGGGAGAGGCTACACCTTC
>TRBJ2-1|.|TRBD1|TRBV7-9
CASSDRQGDNEQFF
TGTGCCAGCAGTGATCGACAGGGGGACAATGAGCAGTTCTTC
>TRBJ2-7|.|TRBD2|TRBV11-2
CASSLGTSGSYEQYF
TGTGCCAGCAGCTTAGGGACTAGCGGCTCCTACGAGCAGTACTTC
>TRBJ2-1|.|.|TRBV29-1
CSVELGQGMSYNEQFF
TGCAGCGTTGAGTTAGGGCAGGGGATGTCCTACAATGAGCAGTTCTTC
>TRBJ2-2|few|.|TRBV28
CASSTAESLRGRTGELFF
TGTGCCAGCTCCACGGCCGAATCCTTACGGGGGCGGACCGGGGAGCTGTTTTTT
>TRBJ2-3|few|.|TRBV7-9
CASSSTSPDTQYF
TGTGCCAGCAGTAGTACTAGTCCAGATACGCAGTATTTT